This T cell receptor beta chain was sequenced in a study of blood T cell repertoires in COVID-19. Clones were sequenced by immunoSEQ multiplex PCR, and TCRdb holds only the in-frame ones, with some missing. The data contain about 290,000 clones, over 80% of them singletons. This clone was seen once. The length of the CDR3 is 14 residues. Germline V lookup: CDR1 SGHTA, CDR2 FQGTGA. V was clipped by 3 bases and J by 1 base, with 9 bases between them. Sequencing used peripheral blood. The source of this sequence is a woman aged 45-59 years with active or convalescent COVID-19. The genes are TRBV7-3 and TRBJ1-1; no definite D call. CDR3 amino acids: CASSFSGTNTEAFF. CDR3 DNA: TGTGCCAGCAGCTTTAGCGGCACGAACACTGAAGCTTTCTTT.